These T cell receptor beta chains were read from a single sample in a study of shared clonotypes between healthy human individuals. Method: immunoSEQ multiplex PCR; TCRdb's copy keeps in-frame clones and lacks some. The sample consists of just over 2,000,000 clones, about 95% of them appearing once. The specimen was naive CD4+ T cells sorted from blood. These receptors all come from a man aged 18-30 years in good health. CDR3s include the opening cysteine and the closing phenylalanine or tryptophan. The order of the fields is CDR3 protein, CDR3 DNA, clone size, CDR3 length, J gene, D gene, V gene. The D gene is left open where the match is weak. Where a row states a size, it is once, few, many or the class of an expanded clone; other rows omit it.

CAISELAAYTGELFF | TGTGCCATCAGTGAACTAGCGGCGTACACCGGGGAGCTGTTTTTT | . | 15 | TRBJ2-2 | TRBD2 | TRBV10-3
CASSYSRQGSDTQYF | TGTGCCAGCAGTTACTCGAGACAGGGGAGCGATACGCAGTATTTT | . | 15 | TRBJ2-3 | TRBD1 | TRBV6-5
CTSSQDRETQYF | TGCACCAGCAGCCAAGATAGGGAGACCCAGTACTTC | . | 12 | TRBJ2-5 | . | TRBV1
CASSLRPGTSGNEIF | TGTGCCAGCAGCCTGCGTCCCGGGACTAGCGGGAATGAGATCTTC | . | 15 | TRBJ2-1 | TRBD2 | TRBV5-5
CAIRQGQNEQYF | TGTGCCATCAGGCAGGGGCAGAACGAGCAGTACTTC | once | 12 | TRBJ2-7 | . | TRBV10-3
CASSVGSGGTGGDYEQYF | TGTGCCAGCAGCGTAGGCTCCGGAGGGACAGGGGGCGACTACGAGCAGTACTTC | once | 18 | TRBJ2-7 | TRBD1 | TRBV9
CSVVVTGGLAKNIQYF | TGCAGCGTTGTGGTGACAGGGGGGCTAGCCAAAAACATTCAGTACTTC | . | 16 | TRBJ2-4 | TRBD1 | TRBV29-1
CAWSVPGVQPQHF | TGTGCCTGGAGTGTACCAGGGGTCCAGCCCCAGCATTTT | . | 13 | TRBJ1-5 | . | TRBV30
CASSPWGVAGNTIYF | TGTGCCAGCTCCCCGTGGGGTGTCGCTGGAAACACCATATATTTT | . | 15 | TRBJ1-3 | . | TRBV6-5
CASSWRGAGPYEQYF | TGTGCCAGCAGCTGGCGGGGGGCAGGGCCCTACGAGCAGTACTTC | once | 15 | TRBJ2-7 | TRBD2 | TRBV5-5
CASSQDTLAGGPGLDTQYF | TGCGCCAGCAGCCAAGATACCCTAGCGGGAGGGCCAGGGTTAGATACGCAGTATTTT | . | 19 | TRBJ2-3 | TRBD2 | TRBV4-1
CASSRAGQNEKLFF | TGTGCCAGTAGTAGAGCCGGGCAGAATGAAAAACTGTTTTTT | . | 14 | TRBJ1-4 | . | TRBV19
CASSRRALIPDRVGSYEQYF | TGTGCCAGCTCACGACGCGCCCTCATACCGGACAGGGTAGGATCCTACGAGCAGTACTTC | . | 20 | TRBJ2-7 | TRBD1 | TRBV18
CASKGQGDQPQHF | TGTGCCAGCAAGGGACAGGGTGATCAGCCCCAGCATTTT | . | 13 | TRBJ1-5 | TRBD1 | TRBV6-1
CASSLGLAGELPETQYF | TGTGCCAGCAGCTTAGGACTAGCGGGAGAGCTTCCAGAGACCCAGTACTTC | . | 17 | TRBJ2-5 | TRBD2 | TRBV11-3
CASSLGRGGETQYF | TGTGCCAGCAGCCTGGGCAGGGGGGGAGAGACCCAGTACTTC | . | 14 | TRBJ2-5 | . | TRBV11-1
CASRPRRRAGPHEQYF | TGTGCCAGCAGGCCCCGGAGGCGAGCGGGCCCCCACGAGCAGTACTTC | . | 16 | TRBJ2-7 | . | TRBV7-8
CASSLGTLSSGNTIYF | TGTGCCAGCAGCTTGGGGACACTAAGCTCTGGAAACACCATATATTTT | . | 16 | TRBJ1-3 | . | TRBV5-8
CASSLVGLAPYYNEQFF | TGTGCCAGCAGCTTAGTCGGACTAGCCCCCTACTACAATGAGCAGTTCTTC | . | 17 | TRBJ2-1 | TRBD2 | TRBV7-9
CASSSSAESSGNTIYF | TGTGCCAGCAGCTCGAGTGCGGAGAGCTCTGGAAACACCATATATTTT | . | 16 | TRBJ1-3 | . | TRBV9
CATGDRSNSPLHF | TGTGCCACGGGGGACAGAAGTAATTCACCCCTCCACTTT | . | 13 | TRBJ1-6 | TRBD1 | TRBV6-1
CASSRDRAWETQYF | TGTGCCAGCTCCCGGGACAGGGCGTGGGAGACCCAGTACTTC | . | 14 | TRBJ2-5 | TRBD1 | TRBV2
CASSGMMGSSYNSPLHF | TGTGCCAGCAGCGGAATGATGGGTAGCTCCTATAATTCACCCCTCCACTTT | . | 17 | TRBJ1-6 | . | TRBV2
CASNHRDRPYFLDGYTF | TGTGCCAGTAATCACCGGGACAGGCCGTACTTTCTGGATGGCTACACCTTC | . | 17 | TRBJ1-2 | TRBD1 | TRBV19
CASSQGYRGRRDEKLFF | TGCGCCAGCAGCCAAGGTTACAGGGGGCGCCGGGATGAAAAACTGTTTTTT | . | 17 | TRBJ1-4 | TRBD1 | TRBV4-1
CAIKKRGESTDTQYF | TGTGCCATCAAAAAAAGGGGAGAAAGCACAGATACGCAGTATTTT | . | 15 | TRBJ2-3 | . | TRBV10-3
CASSFWDRASYNEQFF | TGTGCCAGCAGTTTTTGGGACAGGGCTTCCTACAATGAGCAGTTCTTC | . | 16 | TRBJ2-1 | TRBD1 | TRBV27
CASTGGGPGTGELFF | TGTGCCAGCACTGGCGGGGGGCCTGGCACCGGGGAGCTGTTTTTT | . | 15 | TRBJ2-2 | TRBD2 | TRBV6-1
CASSGRDRGLNEQYF | TGTGCCAGCAGTGGCCGGGACAGGGGGCTCAACGAGCAGTACTTC | . | 15 | TRBJ2-7 | TRBD1 | TRBV2
CASSLTSGTGLQETQYF | TGCGCCAGCAGCTTGACGTCTGGGACAGGGCTCCAAGAGACCCAGTACTTC | . | 17 | TRBJ2-5 | TRBD1 | TRBV5-1
CASAPGRSNEKLFF | TGTGCCAGCGCCCCGGGACGGAGTAATGAAAAACTGTTTTTT | . | 14 | TRBJ1-4 | . | TRBV6-1
CASESGRGYNEQFF | TGTGCCAGCGAAAGCGGGAGGGGTTACAATGAGCAGTTCTTC | . | 14 | TRBJ2-1 | TRBD2 | TRBV10-3
CAIKAGVLETQYF | TGTGCCATCAAGGCAGGGGTTTTAGAGACCCAGTACTTC | . | 13 | TRBJ2-5 | . | TRBV10-3
CASGRGDSSGNTIYF | TGTGCCAGCGGGAGGGGTGACAGCTCTGGAAACACCATATATTTT | . | 15 | TRBJ1-3 | . | TRBV2
CASSLGQPNEKLFF | TGTGCCAGCAGCTTAGGGCAACCGAATGAAAAACTGTTTTTT | . | 14 | TRBJ1-4 | . | TRBV7-2
CASSLDRPVLSPLHF | TGTGCCAGCAGCCTGGACAGGCCCGTTCTCTCACCCCTCCACTTT | once | 15 | TRBJ1-6 | TRBD1 | TRBV6-6
CASWGGNGYTF | TGTGCCAGCTGGGGGGGGAATGGCTACACCTTC | . | 11 | TRBJ1-2 | . | TRBV26
CASSYETGTGREQYF | TGTGCCAGCAGTTACGAGACCGGGACAGGGAGGGAGCAGTACTTC | . | 15 | TRBJ2-7 | TRBD1 | TRBV6-5
CASRMGGYSNQPQHF | TGTGCCAGCAGGATGGGGGGTTATAGCAATCAGCCCCAGCATTTT | . | 15 | TRBJ1-5 | . | TRBV6-1
CASSSLPTGGKHLINYGYTF | TGTGCCAGCAGCTCGCTCCCTACAGGGGGCAAACACCTAATAAACTATGGCTACACCTTC | once | 20 | TRBJ1-2 | TRBD1 | TRBV7-8
CASSQSVLFRGADTQYF | TGCGCCAGCAGCCAATCAGTTCTGTTCCGAGGCGCAGATACGCAGTATTTT | . | 17 | TRBJ2-3 | . | TRBV4-1